These 17 T cell receptor beta chains originate from one sample sequenced in a study of tumor-infiltrating lymphocytes in oesophageal squamous cell carcinoma. TCRdb re-called the PCR reads through MiXCR, storing one row per CDR3 protein. The sample yields roughly 14,000 distinct CDR3 sequences, 50% seen once. Sample: esophageal tumor tissue. All receptors come from a male donor with esophageal squamous cell carcinoma.

In its sample, this clonotype ranks as large (0.1 to 1%). Compared with germline, one end of the junction differs, possibly owing to a read error. V and J are TRBV5-4 and TRBJ2-1; 14 bases are shared with TRBD2. From germline, CDR1 is SGHNT and CDR2 YYREEE (reference sequence). This CDR3 has 16 amino acids. The CDR3 is CASSLGGTSGRNEQFF. For the CDR3, the DNA is TGCGCCAGCAGCTTGGGAGGGACTAGCGGGAGAAATGAGCAGTTCTTC.

This clonotype was recorded a few times. The V and J genes are TRBV6-1 and TRBJ2-1; no clear D gene. This CDR3 has 14 residues. Germline V gives CDR1 MNHNS, CDR2 SASEGT. V gave up 7 bases and J gave up 7 bases, with 17 bases separating them. The CDR3 DNA sequence: TGTGCCAGCATTCGAATGTTATACGGGAATGAGCAGTTCTTC. Protein product: CASIRMLYGNEQFF.

As concerns this clonotype: The CDR3 does not end in the conserved phenylalanine or tryptophan, so this is likely a read error. It is unclear where the CDR3 begins or ends on the DNA, so no DNA is shown, and the CDR3 is as TCRdb lists it. The chain combines TRBV7-6 with TRBJ2-4; TRBD2, the table's D call, was not compared with the DNA. CDR1 SGHVS and CDR2 FNYEAQ come from the germline V gene. The CDR3 spans 15 residues, counting both ends. CDR3 loop: CASSLEYPDTQYFGP.

This clonotype was detected ten times or more. The chain combines TRBV7-9 with TRBJ2-6; 8 bases line up with TRBD2. The DNA end lines up better with TRBJ2-5; the J call may be wrong. Germline CDR1 reads SEHNR; CDR2 reads FQNEAQ (reference sequence). The CDR3 runs 15 residues. The DNA of the CDR3 is TGTGCCAGCGCACGCAGGCGGGAGGCCCGCGAGGCCCAGTACTTC. It encodes CASARRREAREAQYF.

This clonotype occurred many times. The chain joins TRBV7-9 to TRBJ2-1; 13 nucleotides line up with TRBD2. V gave up 2 bases and J gave up 9 bases; unmatched junction bases: 10. The CDR3 covers 17 residues. The germline V gene encodes CDR1 SEHNR and CDR2 FQNEAQ (reference sequence). This CDR3 is CASSLRDGTSGNVEQFF. CDR3 nucleotides: TGTGCCAGCAGCTTAAGAGACGGGACTAGCGGGAATGTTGAGCAGTTCTTC.

The chain links TRBV7-3 to TRBJ1-1; D gene unclear. From germline, CDR1 is SGHTA and CDR2 FQGTGA. Deletions cut 5 bases from V and 1 base from J, with 8 bases between. The CDR3 covers 13 residues. The CDR3: CASSQTPNTEAFF. The DNA of the CDR3 is TGTGCCAGCAGCCAAACACCGAACACTGAAGCTTTCTTT.

This clonotype has a handful of counts. The chain is built from TRBV7-8 and TRBJ2-4; D possibly uses TRBD1 or TRBD2 (5 bases each). Gene TRBJ2-5 matches the end of the DNA better, so the J call may be wrong. In germline, CDR1 is SGHVS, CDR2 FQNEAQ. The CDR3 sequence is 13 residues long. The CDR3 spells CASSLDKGRTQYF. The CDR3 DNA reads as TGTGCCAGCAGCTTAGATAAGGGGAGGACCCAGTACTTC.

This clonotype was seen ten or more times. The chain recombines TRBV27 with TRBJ2-2, with no clear D. This CDR3 has 11 amino acids. CDR1 is MNHEY, CDR2 SMNVEV, per germline (reference sequence). V was shortened by 7 bases and J by 6 bases, with 6 bases between the two germline ends. CDR3 amino acids: CASTSAGELFF. The DNA for the CDR3 is TGTGCCAGCACTTCCGCCGGGGAGCTGTTTTTT.

The rearrangement links TRBV7-9 to TRBJ2-6, with D perhaps matching TRBD1 or TRBD2 (6 bases each). The end of the DNA fits TRBJ2-5 better, so the J call may be wrong. Germline V CDR1 and CDR2: SEHNR, FQNEAQ (reference sequence). CDR3 length: 13 residues. DNA of the CDR3: TGTGCCAGCAGACAGGGAGGAGAAGAGACCCAGTACTTC. Its translation: CASRQGGEETQYF.

This clonotype was detected only once. A read error may produce the germline difference seen at one junction end. The rearrangement joins TRBV7-6 to TRBJ2-5; D is possibly TRBD1 or TRBD2 (5 bases each). Gene TRBJ2-1 matches the end of the DNA better, so the J call may be wrong. The CDR3 consists of 13 residues. Germline V gives CDR1 SGHVS, CDR2 FNYEAQ. CDR3 sequence reads: CASSPHGTNEQFF. The CDR3 bases are TGTGCTAGCAGCCCCCATGGGACCAATGAGCAGTTCTTC.

This chain joins TRBV7-6 and TRBJ2-7; 8 bases match TRBD1. CDR3 size: 14 residues. Germline lookup yields CDR1 SGHVS and CDR2 FNYEAQ. J was trimmed by 3 bases and V by 5 bases; bases with no gene match: 6. In DNA, the CDR3 is TGTGCCAGCAGCACCACAGGGGGAGGCTACGAGCAGTACTTC. Translated, it gives CASSTTGGGYEQYF.

The rearrangement uses TRBV6-6 and TRBJ2-5; no definite D call. The DNA end favors TRBJ2-7, so the J call may be wrong. The CDR3 length is 15 residues. Germline CDR1 is MNHNY and CDR2 is SVGAGI (reference sequence). The CDR3 coding sequence is TGTGCCAGCAGTCTGAAGACGTCGGGTATCTACGAGCAGTACTTC. Its protein product is CASSLKTSGIYEQYF.

This clonotype was seen only a few times. As DNA, the CDR3 is TGTGCCAGCAGCAAGGGACAGGGGGCCTACAATGAGCAGTTCTTC. Translated: CASSKGQGAYNEQFF. This chain uses TRBV7-3 with TRBJ2-1; 11 bases are a match to TRBD1. From germline, CDR1 is SGHTA and CDR2 FQGTGA. Trimming cost V 5 bases and J 2 bases; bases outside gene matches: 2. The CDR3 runs 15 residues.

There are many counts of this clonotype. In DNA form, the CDR3 reads TGTGCCAGCAGCCAACCGGCCAGGGCGGGTGAGCAGTTCTTC. Translating it yields CASSQPARAGEQFF. The chain employs TRBV28 and TRBJ2-3; D is possibly TRBD1 or TRBD2 (5 bases each). The J call may be incorrect, as the DNA end agrees better with TRBJ2-1. This CDR3 comprises 14 residues. Germline V gene sequence: CDR1 MDHEN, CDR2 SYDVKM.

V and J are TRBV7-2 and TRBJ1-2, with D uncertain. The CDR3 spans 12 residues. Germline loops: CDR1 SGHTA, CDR2 FQGNSA. Between the trimmed V and J ends, which lost 2 bases and 2 bases, there was a span of 3 bases. CDR3 protein: CASSLRNYGYTF. CDR3 sequence (DNA): TGTGCCAGCAGCTTAAGGAACTATGGCTACACCTTC.

This clonotype was seen a handful of times. This chain links TRBV12-3 or TRBV12-4 with TRBJ2-3, with a possible D match to TRBD2 (7 bases). Between the trimmed V and J ends, which lost 6 bases and 1 base, there was a span of 17 bases. CDR3 size: 16 residues. The CDR3 coding sequence is TGTGCCAGCAGCACCAGACGGGGGGCGGGCACAGATACGCAGTATTTT. This gives the protein CASSTRRGAGTDTQYF.

The chain uses TRBV7-2 and TRBJ2-4; D gene unclear. The CDR3 sequence is 13 residues long. Germline loops: CDR1 SGHTA, CDR2 FQGNSA. Trimming shortened V by 4 bases and J by 1 base, and 5 bases separated the two germline ends. CDR3 in amino acids: CASSYYAKNIQYF. Written as DNA, the CDR3 is TGTGCCAGCAGCTACTATGCCAAAAACATTCAGTACTTC.